These T cell receptor beta chains were read from a single sample in a study of cytomegalovirus exposure and HLA in healthy donors. The method was immunoSEQ multiplex PCR; TCRdb's version includes in-frame clones alone and lacks a portion of them. This sample has more than 140,000 clones, with 70% to 85% found just once. The sequenced sample consisted of PBMCs. The source of these receptors is a woman aged 40 to 50 in good health and CMV-seronegative. Both conserved end residues are part of each CDR3. The order of the fields is J gene, D gene, V gene, clone size, CDR3 DNA, CDR3 protein. A D gene is named only where the DNA matches it firmly. For some rows the clone size is stated as once, few or many, or as a class when expanded; others skip it.

TRBJ2-2 TRBD1 TRBV19 - TGTGCCAGTAGTATGGACAGGGCAGCCACCGGGGAGCTGTTTTTT CASSMDRAATGELFF
TRBJ2-7 TRBD1 TRBV7-9 - TGTGCCAGCAGCCCGGGGAGCGGGACAGGGGTTTACGAGCAGTACTTC CASSPGSGTGVYEQYF
TRBJ2-1 - TRBV7-2 - TGTGCCAGCAGCTTAGTCGGCGGGTCGCCGTTCTTC CASSLVGGSPFF
TRBJ2-7 TRBD1 TRBV7-9 - TGTTCCAGCCAAAGTGGGACAGGGCCGTACGAGCAGTACTTC CSSQSGTGPYEQYF
TRBJ1-2 TRBD1 TRBV7-9 - TGTGCCAGCAGCTTCGGGACAGGTGGCTACACCTTC CASSFGTGGYTF
TRBJ2-3 TRBD2 TRBV9 - TGTGCCAGCAGCGCCGGGACTAGCGGGAGAGCGGCAGATACGCAGTATTTT CASSAGTSGRAADTQYF
TRBJ1-1 - TRBV2 few TGTGCCAGCAGTGCGCAGGGAGGGACTGAAGCTTTCTTT CASSAQGGTEAFF
TRBJ2-1 - TRBV19 - TGTGCCAGTAGTGCGATAACCGGGAAAGCCTACAATGAGCAGTTCTTC CASSAITGKAYNEQFF
TRBJ2-7 - TRBV11-2 - TGTGCCAGCAGCTTAGCCTTTGACGGGAACTCCTACGAGCAGTACTTC CASSLAFDGNSYEQYF
TRBJ2-2 TRBD1 TRBV5-4 - TGTGCCAGCAGCTTGATCCTCGGGACAGGGGGTCGTACCGGGGAGCTGTTTTTT CASSLILGTGGRTGELFF
TRBJ1-1 - TRBV4-3 - TGCGCCAGCAGCCAAGATAGAGAGGACACTGAAGCTTTCTTT CASSQDREDTEAFF